This T cell receptor (beta chain) was sequenced for a study of shared clonotypes between healthy human individuals. Notes on the study in general: Incomplete sequencing of sorted subsets was indicated by rarefaction despite large depth.

The V gene's germline CDR1 is SGHRS and CDR2 YFSETQ. Trimming pared 0 bases from V and 1 base from J, leaving 10 bases between. The CDR3 sequence is 15 residues long. Sequencing was performed with immunoSEQ multiplex PCR; in TCRdb, only in-frame clones are kept and a portion is missing. The table includes some 2,400,000 clones, approximately 94% detected once. Notes on this clone: Its specificity is unknown. Other nucleotide sequences in the sample specify the same CDR3.

The chain carries TRBV5-1 and TRBJ2-5; possible D gene TRBD1, 5 bases. Sequencing was performed on naive CD4+ T cells sorted from blood. Specified subset: CD45RA+ positively selected. This receptor was obtained from a man younger than 35 in good health. CDR3 DNA: TGCGCCAGCAGCTTGGAAGGGGTACGCCAAGAGACCCAGTACTTC. Its translation is CASSLEGVRQETQYF.